The 7 T cell receptor beta chains below were found in one sample sequenced in a study of cytomegalovirus exposure and HLA in healthy donors. The assay was immunoSEQ multiplex PCR, and TCRdb's table has in-frame clones only and misses some. This repertoire shows 80,000 to 100,000 clones, around 90% found once; its top ten account for around 3.9%. Sample: PBMCs. These receptors all stem from a woman in her twenties or thirties in good health and CMV-seronegative.

This chain uses TRBV11-2 with TRBJ2-3; no clear D gene. Trimming removed 5 bases from V and 3 bases from J, with 6 bases in between. Germline V CDR1 and CDR2: SGHAT, FQNNGV. The CDR3 contains 12 residues. CDR3 nucleotides: TGTGCCAGCAGCCTGACAACAGATACGCAGTATTTT. This translates into CASSLTTDTQYF.

CDR3 in amino acids: CSAWTGEIADTQYF. The CDR3 DNA reads TGCAGCGCCTGGACAGGGGAGATCGCAGATACGCAGTATTTT. The J gene is TRBJ2-3, the V gene TRBV29-1; 9 bases map to TRBD1. The CDR3 has 14 residues. With 7 bases clipped from V and 4 bases from J, the junction kept 9 bases outside the gene matches. Germline values: CDR1 SQVTM, CDR2 ANQGSEA.

The V and J genes are TRBV10-2 and TRBJ1-6; D call uncertain. Trimming shortened V by 4 bases and J by 7 bases, and 11 bases separated the two germline ends. Germline V gives CDR1 WSHSY, CDR2 SAAADI. There are 14 residues in the CDR3. The CDR3 region has the DNA TGCGCCAGCAGTGTCGGGGTAGCCAATTCACCCCTCCACTTT. It encodes CASSVGVANSPLHF.

The rearrangement links TRBV6-1 to TRBJ1-1; D gene uncertain. Trimming cost V 2 bases and J 7 bases, with 17 bases left between them. This CDR3 comprises 15 residues. CDR1 MNHNS and CDR2 SASEGT come from the germline V gene. In DNA form, the CDR3 reads TGTGCCAGCAGTGAACGGTGGCAGCGTACGATTGAAGCTTTCTTT. Residues: CASSERWQRTIEAFF.

The DNA of the CDR3 is TGTGCCAGCAGTTTGGGAGGAGGGGCTCCCTACGGCTACACCTTC. Its translation is CASSLGGGAPYGYTF. The chain has TRBV28 and TRBJ1-2, with D perhaps TRBD1 (5 bases). The CDR3 has 15 amino acids. The germline V gene encodes CDR1 MDHEN and CDR2 SYDVKM. V dropped 3 bases and J dropped 8 bases, with 19 bases sitting between them.

The chain carries TRBV6-6 and TRBJ1-5, with TRBD1 matching over 10 bases. CDR1 is MNHNY and CDR2 is SVGAGI in the germline V gene (reference sequence). This CDR3 contains 14 residues. The ends lost 7 bases at V and 7 bases at J; junction bases unmatched: 7. For the CDR3, the DNA is TGTGCCAGCATAAGACAGGGGGCAGGGCAGCCCCAGCATTTT. It specifies CASIRQGAGQPQHF.

The CDR3 loop reads CASSLVRGAVYEQYF. CDR3 bases: TGCGCCAGCAGCTTGGTTCGGGGGGCCGTCTACGAGCAGTACTTC. The V and J genes are TRBV5-1 and TRBJ2-7; maybe TRBD2 (7 bases). This CDR3 region has 15 residues. Trimming took 0 bases from V and 3 from J, leaving 13 bases between them. Germline V gene data show CDR1 as SGHRS and CDR2 as YFSETQ.